This is a list of T cell receptor beta chains from one sample in a study of graft-versus-host responses after intestinal transplantation. The repertoire was sequenced with immunoSEQ multiplex PCR; TCRdb's copy has only in-frame clones and lacks some. This sample carries approximately 82,000 clones, 90% to 95% of them seen once, and the ten largest clones take 0.1%. The antigens these receptors bind are not known. This sample comprised unstimulated CD4+ T cells sorted from spleen or lymph node cells, obtained before intestinal transplant. The origin of the receptors is a human donor who received an intestinal transplant. CDR3s include the opening cysteine and the closing phenylalanine or tryptophan. A D gene is named only where the DNA matches it firmly. Clone size is not always given. Where it is, it says once, few, many or a class for expanded clones.

d_call clone_size j_call v_call cdr3_nt cdr3_aa
NA once TRBJ1-2 TRBV7-2 TGTGCCAGCAGCTTAGGGGCAGGGGCTCCTGACTACACCTTC CASSLGAGAPDYTF
TRBD2 NA TRBJ2-1 TRBV7-9 TGTGCCAGCAGCAACGGACTAGCGGTGGTATACAATGAGCAGTTCTTC CASSNGLAVVYNEQFF
TRBD2 once TRBJ2-5 TRBV7-2 TGTGCCAGCACCCTAAGTGGAGCGGGGAGGACCCAGTACTTC CASTLSGAGRTQYF
TRBD2 NA TRBJ2-7 TRBV14 TGTGCCAGCAGCCGTAGCGGGGGTCCCTACGAGCAGTACTTC CASSRSGGPYEQYF
TRBD2 NA TRBJ2-7 TRBV11-2 TGTGCCAGCAGCTTGGCCAGCGGGGGCATCTCCTACGAGCAGTACTTC CASSLASGGISYEQYF
TRBD2 NA TRBJ2-5 TRBV4-3 TGCGCCAGCAGCCAGATGACTAGCGGGGGGCCGGAAGAAGAGACCCAGTACTTC CASSQMTSGGPEEETQYF
NA NA TRBJ1-6 TRBV18 TGTGCCAGCTCACCGGCGACTCTTGATTCACCCCTCCACTTT CASSPATLDSPLHF
TRBD1 NA TRBJ1-2 TRBV7-9 TGTGCCAGCGGGACAGGGTGGGAGTTCTATGGCTACACCTTC CASGTGWEFYGYTF
NA NA TRBJ2-1 TRBV28 TGTGCCAGCAGTCAGGACAAATACAATGAGCAGTTCTTC CASSQDKYNEQFF
NA NA TRBJ1-2 TRBV27 TGTGCCAGCAGTTCATACAGGGATAACTATGGCTACACCTTC CASSSYRDNYGYTF
TRBD2 NA TRBJ2-1 TRBV7-2 TGTGCCAGCAGCTCCCGCGGGAGCTCCTACAATGAGCAGTTCTTC CASSSRGSSYNEQFF
TRBD1 NA TRBJ1-2 TRBV7-2 TGTGCCAGCAGCGAATGGACAGGGCGTGGCTACACCTTC CASSEWTGRGYTF
TRBD1 NA TRBJ1-2 TRBV4-3 TGCGCCAGCAGACAACTCCCAGGGGACAGCTATGGCTACACCTTC CASRQLPGDSYGYTF
NA NA TRBJ2-1 TRBV5-1 TGCGCCAGCAGCAAACAGGGTACCAAGTTTTATGAGCAGTTCTTC CASSKQGTKFYEQFF
TRBD1 NA TRBJ2-2 TRBV9 TGTGCCAGCAGCGTAGGGGGACAGGGGGGAATCGCCGGGGAGCTGTTTTTT CASSVGGQGGIAGELFF
TRBD2 NA TRBJ2-7 TRBV2 TGTGCCAGCAGTGAACCCCGTAGCGGGGGGACCTACGAGCAGTACTTC CASSEPRSGGTYEQYF
TRBD2 NA TRBJ2-1 TRBV5-1 TGCGCCAGCAGTCGGGGAGGGTTTAGGGACAATGAGCAGTTCTTC CASSRGGFRDNEQFF
TRBD1 NA TRBJ2-7 TRBV19 TGTGCCAGTACCCTATCGGGACAGGGGCCCAACGAGCAGTACTTC CASTLSGQGPNEQYF
TRBD1 NA TRBJ1-2 TRBV18 TGTGCCAGCTCCGAGGGACAGCGCTATGGCTACACCTTC CASSEGQRYGYTF
NA NA TRBJ1-2 TRBV4-3 TGCGCCAGCAGCCAAGGGACAGTATCTAACTATGGCTACACCTTC CASSQGTVSNYGYTF
NA NA TRBJ1-1 TRBV7-6 TGTGCCAGCAGCTTAGTGATTCAGGGAACTGAAGCTTTCTTT CASSLVIQGTEAFF
NA NA TRBJ2-1 TRBV27 TGTGCCAGCAAAAGGGGGAGCAATGAGCAGTTCTTC CASKRGSNEQFF
TRBD1 NA TRBJ1-2 TRBV5-6 TGTGCCAGCAACGAAGAGGGGGCAGATGGCTACACCTTC CASNEEGADGYTF
NA NA TRBJ1-4 TRBV5-1 TGCGCCAGCAGCCCTGGGGGCGAAGAAAAACTGTTTTTT CASSPGGEEKLFF
TRBD1 NA TRBJ2-7 TRBV7-2 TGTGCCAGCAGCTTGGGACAGGGAATGCAGTACTTC CASSLGQGMQYF
TRBD1 once TRBJ1-1 TRBV19 TGTGCCAGTAGTATCTACAGGGGGCGCATGGACACTGAAGCTTTCTTT CASSIYRGRMDTEAFF
TRBD1 NA TRBJ1-4 TRBV5-4 TGTGCCAGCAGCTTGGACAGGGGGGGAGATGAAAAACTGTTTTTT CASSLDRGGDEKLFF
TRBD2 NA TRBJ2-4 TRBV6-1 TGTGCCAGCAGAACAATAGGACTAGTGAGCAACATTCAGTACTTC CASRTIGLVSNIQYF
TRBD1 NA TRBJ1-3 TRBV4-1 TGCGCCAGCAGCCAAGAAGGGACAGAAATAGGAAACACCATATATTTT CASSQEGTEIGNTIYF
NA NA TRBJ2-5 TRBV6-5 TGTGCCAGCAGTTACTCGAGAGGGATACAAGAGACCCAGTACTTC CASSYSRGIQETQYF
NA NA TRBJ1-1 TRBV11-3 TGTGCCAGCAGCTTAGCGGGGATGACTTTCTTT CASSLAGMTFF
TRBD1 NA TRBJ2-7 TRBV4-3 TGCGCCAGCAGCCAAGTCAGGGGGAGCTCCTACGAGCAGTACTTC CASSQVRGSSYEQYF
NA NA TRBJ1-6 TRBV7-8 TGTGCCAGCAGCTCCCGACGGGATTATAATTCACCCCTCCACTTT CASSSRRDYNSPLHF
TRBD1 NA TRBJ1-2 TRBV7-2 TGTGCCAGCAGCTCCCCCCAGGGGGCCCTTAACTATGGCTACACCTTC CASSSPQGALNYGYTF
NA NA TRBJ2-5 TRBV18 TGTGCCAGCTCGCTGACTAGGGGTTCGGAGACCCAGTACTTC CASSLTRGSETQYF
NA NA TRBJ2-7 TRBV4-3 TGCGCCAGCAGCCAAGGTCTTGGGCAGGGTGGTGGGTACGAGCAGTACTTC CASSQGLGQGGGYEQYF
NA few TRBJ1-4 TRBV7-8 TGTGCCAGCATCCTGGGGAGGATCCCAACTAATGAAAAACTGTTTTTT CASILGRIPTNEKLFF
TRBD1 once TRBJ2-6 TRBV14 TGTGCCAGCAGCGCCCGACAGGGTAGCTCTGGGGCCAACGTCCTGACTTTC CASSARQGSSGANVLTF
NA NA TRBJ1-1 TRBV5-4 TGTGCCAGCAGCTTGGAACCGGGTAGCTACATGAACACTGAAGCTTTCTTT CASSLEPGSYMNTEAFF
TRBD1 NA TRBJ1-6 TRBV18 TGTGCCAGCTCAAAGACAGGGATCACTTCACCCCTCCACTTT CASSKTGITSPLHF
NA NA TRBJ1-1 TRBV5-1 TGCGCCAGCAGCTTGACGAGGGACACTGAAGCTTTCTTT CASSLTRDTEAFF
TRBD1 NA TRBJ1-2 TRBV10-1 TGCGCCAGCAGAGGGGGGACAGGGACTTCTTATGGCTACACCTTC CASRGGTGTSYGYTF
TRBD1 few TRBJ1-1 TRBV6-1 TGTGCCAGCGACAGGGGGCTCACTGAAGCTTTCTTT CASDRGLTEAFF
NA once TRBJ2-7 TRBV27 TGTGCCAGCAGGGCCTTGGGGGGTACGTCCTACGAGCAGTACTTC CASRALGGTSYEQYF
TRBD1 NA TRBJ2-7 TRBV2 TGTGCCAGCATCCGGGACAGGTCGACCTACGAGCAGTACTTC CASIRDRSTYEQYF
NA NA TRBJ1-1 TRBV7-9 TGTGCCAGCAGCTTAAGAGGAAAAACTGAAGCTTTCTTT CASSLRGKTEAFF
NA NA TRBJ1-4 TRBV4-3 TGCGCCAGCAGCCAAATGGTGTACAGCTCTTCTCCAACTAATGAAAAACTGTTTTTT CASSQMVYSSSPTNEKLFF